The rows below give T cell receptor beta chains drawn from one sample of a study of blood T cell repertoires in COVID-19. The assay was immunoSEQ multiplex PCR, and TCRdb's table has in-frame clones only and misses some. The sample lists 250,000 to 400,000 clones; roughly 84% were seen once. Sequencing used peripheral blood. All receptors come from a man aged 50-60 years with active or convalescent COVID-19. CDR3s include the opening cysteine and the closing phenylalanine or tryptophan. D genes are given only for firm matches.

CDR3: CASSPGASGSNEQFF; D: TRBD2; V: TRBV27; J: TRBJ2-1
CDR3: CASSLTGGGNEKLFF; D: TRBD1; V: TRBV5-4; J: TRBJ1-4
CDR3: CAWSGPSSYEQYF; D: .; V: TRBV30; J: TRBJ2-7
CDR3: CAWSTNRGARQPQHF; D: TRBD1; V: TRBV30; J: TRBJ1-5
CDR3: CASSSQGVSTDTQYF; D: TRBD1; V: TRBV7-6; J: TRBJ2-3
CDR3: CAINTDRVYGYTF; D: TRBD1; V: TRBV10-3; J: TRBJ1-2
CDR3: CASSPLTGGVLFF; D: TRBD1; V: TRBV14; J: TRBJ1-4
CDR3: CASSVGLSSRLAGNTDTQYF; D: TRBD2; V: TRBV9; J: TRBJ2-3
CDR3: CASSYPTGGLNSPLHF; D: TRBD1; V: TRBV6-6; J: TRBJ1-6
CDR3: CASSRTGGLSTYEQYF; D: TRBD1; V: TRBV19; J: TRBJ2-7
CDR3: CATQGAGDTQYF; D: .; V: TRBV24-1; J: TRBJ2-3
CDR3: CASLAGSNYEQYF; D: .; V: TRBV2; J: TRBJ2-7
CDR3: CASSGGGATDTQYF; D: TRBD2; V: TRBV5-4; J: TRBJ2-3
CDR3: CASSTRTGLYTEAFF; D: TRBD1; V: TRBV11-2; J: TRBJ1-1
CDR3: CASSRQGDTEAFF; D: TRBD1; V: TRBV19; J: TRBJ1-1
CDR3: CASSEDRSSYEQYF; D: .; V: TRBV2; J: TRBJ2-7
CDR3: CAWNGGSEGNTIYF; D: .; V: TRBV30; J: TRBJ1-3
CDR3: CASSRNTGGSYEQYF; D: TRBD1; V: TRBV5-1; J: TRBJ2-7